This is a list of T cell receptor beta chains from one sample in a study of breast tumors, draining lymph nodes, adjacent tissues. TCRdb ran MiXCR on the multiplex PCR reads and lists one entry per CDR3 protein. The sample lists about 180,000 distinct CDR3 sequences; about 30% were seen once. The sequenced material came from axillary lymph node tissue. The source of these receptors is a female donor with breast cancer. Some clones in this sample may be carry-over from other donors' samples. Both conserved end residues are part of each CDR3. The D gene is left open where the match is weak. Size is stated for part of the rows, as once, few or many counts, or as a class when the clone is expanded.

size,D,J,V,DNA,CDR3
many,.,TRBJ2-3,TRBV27,TGTGCCAGCAGGGGGACACCCAGTATAACAGATACGCAGTATTTT,CASRGTPSITDTQYF
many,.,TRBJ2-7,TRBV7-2,TGTGCCAGCAGCCTCGGCGGCGGGGTTTACGAGCAGTACTTC,CASSLGGGVYEQYF
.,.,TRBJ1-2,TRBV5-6,TGTGCCAGTAGGTGGGGGGCTGATGGCTACACCTTC,CASRWGADGYTF
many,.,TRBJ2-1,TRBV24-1,TGTGCCACCAGTGAAAGACTGAGAAGCAATGAGCAGTTCTTC,CATSERLRSNEQFF
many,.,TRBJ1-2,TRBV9,TGTGCCAGCAGCGTAGCCAGGGGTGGTAACTATGGCTACACCTTC,CASSVARGGNYGYTF
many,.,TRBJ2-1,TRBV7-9,TGTGCCAGCAGCTTCAGGACGGCTGGAGATGAGCAGTTCTTC,CASSFRTAGDEQFF
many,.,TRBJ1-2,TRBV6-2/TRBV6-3,TGTGCCAGCAGTTACTCGATAGGCAGGACACGAGGCTACACCTTC,CASSYSIGRTRGYTF
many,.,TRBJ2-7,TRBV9,TGTGCCAGCAGCGTACAACCGACCACCTACGAGCAGTACTTC,CASSVQPTTYEQYF
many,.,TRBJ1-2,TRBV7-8,TGTGCCAGCAGCTTAGGCCCAAGCGGCTATGGCTACACCTTC,CASSLGPSGYGYTF
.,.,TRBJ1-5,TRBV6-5,TGTGCCAGCAGTCGGACTAGCGGACCCCAGCATTTT,CASSRTSGPQHF
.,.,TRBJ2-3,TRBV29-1,TGCAGCGTTGCCGTGGGGGCGGAAGATACGCAGTATTTT,CSVAVGAEDTQYF
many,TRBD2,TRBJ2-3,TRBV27,TGTGCCAGCAGTCCGACGATCCTGCGGGGGAGGGACACAGATACGCAGTATTTT,CASSPTILRGRDTDTQYF
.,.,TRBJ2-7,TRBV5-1,TGCGCCAGCAGCCCCACTCGGAACGAGTTGGGGGAGCAGTACTTC,CASSPTRNELGEQYF
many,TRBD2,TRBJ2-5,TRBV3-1,TGTGCCAGCAGCTTCCCGGGGAGGGGAGGAGAGACCCAGTACTTC,CASSFPGRGGETQYF
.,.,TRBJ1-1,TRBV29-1,TGCAGCGTTTGGAACCCGCGAGGTTCCCACGAAGCTTTCTTT,CSVWNPRGSHEAFF
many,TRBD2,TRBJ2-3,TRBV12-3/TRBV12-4,TGTGCCAGCAGTTTAGCGCTTAGCGGGGGGGGTACAGATACGCAGTATTTT,CASSLALSGGGTDTQYF
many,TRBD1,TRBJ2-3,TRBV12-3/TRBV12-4,TGTGCCAGCACCGGGACAGGGAAAAGAAATACGCAGTATTTT,CASTGTGKRNTQYF
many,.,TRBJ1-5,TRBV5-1,TGCGCCAGCAGCTTATCGCCCTCGGAGCCCCAGCATTTT,CASSLSPSEPQHF
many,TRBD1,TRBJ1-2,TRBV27,TGTGCCAGCAGTTTAACCCCTCCGACAGGGCCCCTCTATGGCTACACCTTC,CASSLTPPTGPLYGYTF
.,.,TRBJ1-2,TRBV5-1,TGCGCCAGCAGCTTGGCCCCCAGGGCATATGGCTACACCTTC,CASSLAPRAYGYTF
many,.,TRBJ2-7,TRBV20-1,TGCAGTGCTAGAGAGGGGGGGGCGAGAATATACGAGCAGTACTTC,CSAREGGARIYEQYF
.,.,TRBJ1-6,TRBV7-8,TGTGCCAGCAGCTCTATCAATTCACCCCTCCACTTT,CASSSINSPLHF
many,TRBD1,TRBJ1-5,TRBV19,TGTGCCAGTAGTAAGTCAACAGGGGATTGGGATCAGCCCCAGCATTTT,CASSKSTGDWDQPQHF
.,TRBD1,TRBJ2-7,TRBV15,TGTGCCACCAGCTGGGGACAGGGCTCCTACGAGCAGTACTTC,CATSWGQGSYEQYF
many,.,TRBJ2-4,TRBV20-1,TGCAGTGCTGGAGCTAGGGTAGGAAACATTCAGTACTTC,CSAGARVGNIQYF
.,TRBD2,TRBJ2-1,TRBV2,TGTGCCAGCAGTACGCCTAGCGGGAGGACCATCAATGAGCAGTTCTTC,CASSTPSGRTINEQFF
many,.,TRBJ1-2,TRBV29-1,TGCAGCGTTGAACGGCCCGGTCGTAACTATGGCTACACCTTC,CSVERPGRNYGYTF
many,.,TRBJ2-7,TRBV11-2,TGTGCCAGCAGCGGCTACAGGTCCTCCTACGAGCAGTACTTC,CASSGYRSSYEQYF
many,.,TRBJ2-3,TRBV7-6,TGTGCCAGCAGCCTAAGGACAGACGATTTCCCAGATACGCAGTATTTT,CASSLRTDDFPDTQYF
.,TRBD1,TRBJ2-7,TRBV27,TGTGCCAGCAGGTTCGGTCCCGACAGGGTAGGGTCGAATGAGCAGTACTTC,CASRFGPDRVGSNEQYF
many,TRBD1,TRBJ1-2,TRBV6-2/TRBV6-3,TGTGCCAGCAAATGGACAGGGTTTACCAACTATGGCTACACCTTC,CASKWTGFTNYGYTF